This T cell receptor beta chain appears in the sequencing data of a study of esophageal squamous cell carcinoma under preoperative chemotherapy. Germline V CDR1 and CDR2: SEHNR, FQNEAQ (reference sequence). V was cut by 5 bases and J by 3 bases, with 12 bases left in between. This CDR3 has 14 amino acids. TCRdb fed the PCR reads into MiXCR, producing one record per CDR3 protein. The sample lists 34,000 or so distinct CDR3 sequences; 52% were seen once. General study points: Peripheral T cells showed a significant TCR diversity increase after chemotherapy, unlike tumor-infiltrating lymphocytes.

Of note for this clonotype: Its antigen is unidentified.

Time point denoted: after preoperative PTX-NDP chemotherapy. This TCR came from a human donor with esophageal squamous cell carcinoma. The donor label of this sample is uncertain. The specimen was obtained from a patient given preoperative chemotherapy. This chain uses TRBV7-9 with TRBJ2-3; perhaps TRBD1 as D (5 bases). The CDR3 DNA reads TGTGCCAGCAGCGGCAGGGTAGTAACAGATACGCAGTATTTT. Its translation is CASSGRVVTDTQYF. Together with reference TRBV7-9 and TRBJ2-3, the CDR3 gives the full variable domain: DTGVSQNPRHKITKRGQNVTFRCDPISEHNRLYWYRQTLGQGPEFLTYFQNEAQLEKSRLLSDRFSAERPKGSFSTLEIQRTEQGDSAMYLCASSGRVVTDTQYFGPGTRLTVL.